This T cell receptor (beta chain) is drawn from a study of T cells in Graves' hyperthyroidism and ophthalmopathy. Findings and limits, study-wide: Most thyroid clonotypes expanded above 0.001 were also detected in blood.

The germline V gene encodes CDR1 GTSNPN and CDR2 SVGIG (reference sequence). This CDR3 has 14 residues. V shed 5 bases and J 6 bases; nucleotides not matched to a gene: 6. For Graves' hyperthyroidism to be stable, ophthalmopathy could not progress within 18 months. The authors obtained PBMCs from 9 to 10 ml of fresh peripheral blood. TCR beta CDR3 regions were amplified from RNA transcripts. HTBI primers were employed in a first-round RT-PCR of the TCR CDR3. TCRdb re-called the multiplex PCR reads with MiXCR, one entry per CDR3 protein. This sample has some 420,000 distinct CDR3 sequences, with around 13% found just once. This clonotype has a count of ten or more. Its antigen is undetermined.

This TCR was recovered from a woman younger than 30 with Graves' hyperthyroidism. Material for sequencing was blood. The genes are TRBV30 and TRBJ2-2; TRBD1 matches at 10 bases. The CDR3 protein is CAWAWDRGAGELFF. CDR3 DNA sequence: TGTGCCTGGGCCTGGGACAGGGGAGCCGGGGAGCTGTTTTTT.